This section outlines one TCR beta chain sequence together with its context. The sample belongs to a study of response to subunit inactivated influenza vaccine. Looked up from germline, CDR1 is MGHDK and CDR2 is SYGVNS. The CDR3 contains 11 residues. V gave up 1 base and J gave up 7 bases, with 4 bases separating them. TCRdb processed the RT-PCR reads anew with MiXCR; each CDR3 protein has one entry. The sample contains around 570,000 distinct CDR3 sequences, around 11% of which appear only once. These data are also associated with another study on T cells expressing NK-cell markers. As that report states: Libraries used 5'RACE template switching adding universal primer site and UMIs. A handful of donors carried dominant NKG2C+ clonotypes that made up roughly 1.0-7.0% of their CD8+ T cells. Also leading the CD3+CD56-NKG2C+ fraction in a few donors were these clonotypes.

The rearrangement links TRBV25-1 to TRBJ1-2; D is unclear. The source material was PBMCs from blood, sampled on the day of vaccination. The origin of this receptor is a middle-aged man who received an inactivated influenza vaccine. The CDR3 is CASSEFGGYTF. The DNA of the CDR3 is TGTGCCAGCAGTGAATTTGGTGGCTACACCTTC.